This T cell receptor beta chain was observed in a study of metastatic and nonmetastatic thyroid tumors. Study information: For malignant and benign thyroid patients, tumor or nodule tissue and blood were the sources whose repertoires were compared. Notes on the study in general: The reported finding was significantly higher TCR beta diversity in malignant thyroid tumors relative to benign nodules, in blood and tumor.

The CDR3 consists of 15 residues. The germline CDR1 and CDR2 sequences are SGDLS and YYNGEE. Not a single patient had been given any form of treatment at any point before undergoing thyroid surgery. As for this clone: Its antigen is undetermined. This sequence may be a read error, since a much larger clone differs from it by one base.

TCRdb reprocessed the PCR reads via MiXCR. There are tens of thousands of clones in the sample; 10% to 15% occur only once, and under 5% lies in the top ten. The source of this sequence is a female donor with papillary thyroid cancer or a benign thyroid nodule (not recorded which). Some clones in this sample may be carry-over from other donors' samples. V usage is TRBV9 and J usage is TRBJ2-1; 7 bases align to TRBD1. The tail of the sequence fits TRBJ2-5 better, so the J call may be wrong. What was sequenced was blood. The CDR3 sequence is CASSKGAAGKETQYF. CDR3 bases: TGTGCCAGCAGCAAGGGGGCCGCAGGAAAAGAGACCCAGTACTTC.